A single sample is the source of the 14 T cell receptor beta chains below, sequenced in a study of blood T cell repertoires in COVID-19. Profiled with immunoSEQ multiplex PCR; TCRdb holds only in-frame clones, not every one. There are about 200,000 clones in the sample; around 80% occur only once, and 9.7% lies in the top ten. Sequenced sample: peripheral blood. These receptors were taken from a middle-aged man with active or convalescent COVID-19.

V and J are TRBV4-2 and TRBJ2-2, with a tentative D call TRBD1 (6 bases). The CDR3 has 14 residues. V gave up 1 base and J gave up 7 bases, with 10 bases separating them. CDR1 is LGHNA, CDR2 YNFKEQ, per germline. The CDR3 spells CASSQADRLGELFF. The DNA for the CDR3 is TGTGCCAGCAGCCAAGCGGACAGACTCGGGGAGCTGTTTTTT.

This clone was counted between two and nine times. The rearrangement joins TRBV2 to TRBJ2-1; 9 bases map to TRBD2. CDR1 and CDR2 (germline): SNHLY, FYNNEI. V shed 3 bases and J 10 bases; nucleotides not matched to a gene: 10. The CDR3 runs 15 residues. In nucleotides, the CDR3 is TGTGCCAGCAGTGATAGTTCTAGCGGGAACCTAGAGCAGTTCTTC. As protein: CASSDSSSGNLEQFF.

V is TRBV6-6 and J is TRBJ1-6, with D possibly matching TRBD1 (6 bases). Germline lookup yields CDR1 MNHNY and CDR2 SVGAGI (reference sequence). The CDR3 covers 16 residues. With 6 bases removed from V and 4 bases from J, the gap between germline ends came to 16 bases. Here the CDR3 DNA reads TGTGCCAGCAGGGGGGACACCATAGCTTATAATTCACCCCTCCACTTT. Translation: CASRGDTIAYNSPLHF.

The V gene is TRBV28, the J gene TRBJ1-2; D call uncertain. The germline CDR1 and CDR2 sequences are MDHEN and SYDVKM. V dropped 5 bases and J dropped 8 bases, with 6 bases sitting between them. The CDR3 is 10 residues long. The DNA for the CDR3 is TGTGCCAGCAGTCGGGAGGGCTACACCTTC. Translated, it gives CASSREGYTF.

The CDR3 DNA reads as TGTGCCAGCAGCTTTAAGGGAGGTGGGCAAGAGACCCAGTACTTC. Protein sequence: CASSFKGGGQETQYF. The chain combines TRBV5-4 with TRBJ2-5; D is perhaps TRBD2 (6 bases). This CDR3 contains 15 residues. The V end was cut by 2 bases, the J end by 2 bases, with 13 bases between. Germline V lookup: CDR1 SGHNT, CDR2 YYREEE (reference sequence).

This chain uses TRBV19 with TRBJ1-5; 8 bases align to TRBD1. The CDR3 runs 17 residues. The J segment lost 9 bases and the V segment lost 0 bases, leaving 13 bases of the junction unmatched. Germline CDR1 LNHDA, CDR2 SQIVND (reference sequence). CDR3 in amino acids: CASSIDLAGGHRGPQHF. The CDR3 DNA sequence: TGTGCCAGTAGTATAGACTTGGCAGGGGGCCACCGGGGGCCCCAGCATTTT.

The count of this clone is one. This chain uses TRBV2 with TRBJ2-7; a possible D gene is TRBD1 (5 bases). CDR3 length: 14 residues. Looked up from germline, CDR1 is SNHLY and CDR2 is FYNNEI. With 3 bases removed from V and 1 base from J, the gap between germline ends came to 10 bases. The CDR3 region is CASSDQGGSYEQYF. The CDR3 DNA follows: TGTGCCAGCAGTGATCAGGGTGGGTCCTACGAGCAGTACTTC.

CDR3 in amino acids: CASSPLPAGLSGNTIYF. The DNA for the CDR3 is TGTGCCAGCTCACCTCTTCCAGCGGGGCTCTCTGGAAACACCATATATTTT. The chain employs TRBV18 and TRBJ1-3; TRBD1 might be the D (5 bases). There are 17 residues in the CDR3. Looked up from germline, CDR1 is KGHSH and CDR2 is LQKENI. Trimming cost V 3 bases and J 0 bases, with 15 bases left between them.

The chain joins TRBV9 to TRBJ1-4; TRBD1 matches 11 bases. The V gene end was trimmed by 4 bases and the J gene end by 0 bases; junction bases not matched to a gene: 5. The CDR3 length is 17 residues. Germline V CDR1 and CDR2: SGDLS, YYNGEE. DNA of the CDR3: TGTGCCAGCAGCCCGAGGACAGGGGGCACAACTAATGAAAAACTGTTTTTT. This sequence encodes CASSPRTGGTTNEKLFF.

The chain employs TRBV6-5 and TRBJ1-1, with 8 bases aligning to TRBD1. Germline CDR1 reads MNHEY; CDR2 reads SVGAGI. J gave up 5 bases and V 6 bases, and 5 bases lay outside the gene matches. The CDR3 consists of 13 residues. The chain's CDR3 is CASSRTGRTEAFF. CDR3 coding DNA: TGTGCCAGCAGCCGGACAGGGCGGACTGAAGCTTTCTTT.

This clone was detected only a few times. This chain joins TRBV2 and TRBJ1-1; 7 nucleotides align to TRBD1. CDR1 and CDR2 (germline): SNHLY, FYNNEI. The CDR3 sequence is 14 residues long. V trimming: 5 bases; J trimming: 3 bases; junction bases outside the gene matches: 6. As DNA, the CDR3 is TGTGCCAGCAGTTTTAACAGGGGTGACACTGAAGCTTTCTTT. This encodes CASSFNRGDTEAFF.

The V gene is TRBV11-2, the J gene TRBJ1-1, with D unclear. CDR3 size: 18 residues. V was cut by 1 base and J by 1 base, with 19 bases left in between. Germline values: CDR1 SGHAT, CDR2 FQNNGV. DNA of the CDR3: TGTGCCAGCAGCTTAGCGGGGTATGTCCAGGTTCAGAACACTGAAGCTTTCTTT. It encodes CASSLAGYVQVQNTEAFF.

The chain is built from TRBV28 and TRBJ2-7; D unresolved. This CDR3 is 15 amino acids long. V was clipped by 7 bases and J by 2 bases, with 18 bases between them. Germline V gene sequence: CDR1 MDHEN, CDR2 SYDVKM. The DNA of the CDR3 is TGTGCCAGCATATCATTTGCCAGGCCCCCCTACGAGCAGTACTTC. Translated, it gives CASISFARPPYEQYF.

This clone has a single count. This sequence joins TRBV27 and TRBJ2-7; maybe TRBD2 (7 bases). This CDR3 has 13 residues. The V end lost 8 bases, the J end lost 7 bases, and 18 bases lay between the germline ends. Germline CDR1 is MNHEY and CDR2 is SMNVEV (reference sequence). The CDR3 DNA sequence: TGTGCCAGCTCCTGGGGGGGCGGGGAGGAGCAGTACTTC. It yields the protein CASSWGGGEEQYF.